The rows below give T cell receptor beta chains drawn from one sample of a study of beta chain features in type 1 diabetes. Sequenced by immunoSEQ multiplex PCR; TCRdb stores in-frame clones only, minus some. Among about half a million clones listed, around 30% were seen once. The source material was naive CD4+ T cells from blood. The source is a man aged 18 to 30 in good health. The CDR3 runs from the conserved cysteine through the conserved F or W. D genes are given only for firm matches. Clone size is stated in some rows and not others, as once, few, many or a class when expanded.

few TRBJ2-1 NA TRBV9 CASSAIPRPLTSATGNEQFF TGTGCCAGCAGCGCCATTCCCCGCCCCCTGACTAGTGCGACGGGGAATGAGCAGTTCTTC
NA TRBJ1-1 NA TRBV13 CASSFSPGIGTEAFF TGTGCCAGCAGCTTCTCCCCCGGGATAGGCACTGAAGCTTTCTTT
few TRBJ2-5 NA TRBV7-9 CASSMNVGTQYF TGTGCCAGCAGCATGAACGTGGGGACCCAGTACTTC
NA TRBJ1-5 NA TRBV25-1 CASSEWDFQPQHF TGTGCCAGCAGTGAATGGGATTTTCAGCCCCAGCATTTT
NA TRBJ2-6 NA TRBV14 CASSLGGGTSGANVLTF TGTGCCAGCAGCCTCGGAGGGGGAACCTCTGGGGCCAACGTCCTGACTTTC
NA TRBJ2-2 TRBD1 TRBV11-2 CASWWTGADTGELFF TGTGCCAGCTGGTGGACAGGGGCGGACACCGGGGAGCTGTTTTTT
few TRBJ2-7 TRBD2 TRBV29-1 CSVTSGLYEQYF TGCAGCGTGACTAGCGGCCTCTACGAGCAGTACTTC
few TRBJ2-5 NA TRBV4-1 CASRRDSLRGETQYF TGCGCCAGCAGGCGGGACTCGCTGAGGGGGGAGACCCAGTACTTC
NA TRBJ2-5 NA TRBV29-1 CSVVRGAGETQYF TGCAGCGTTGTAAGGGGGGCCGGGGAGACCCAGTACTTC
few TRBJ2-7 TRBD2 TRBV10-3 CAISPPGLADNEQYF TGTGCCATCAGTCCACCGGGACTAGCGGACAACGAGCAGTACTTC
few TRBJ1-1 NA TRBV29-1 CSVEEHLSEAFF TGCAGCGTTGAGGAACACCTATCTGAAGCTTTCTTT
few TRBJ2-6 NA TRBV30 CAWAPRSGANVLTF TGTGCCTGGGCTCCCCGCTCTGGGGCCAACGTCCTGACTTTC
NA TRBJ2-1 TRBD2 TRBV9 CASSVASGNYNEQFF TGTGCCAGCAGCGTAGCTAGCGGAAACTACAATGAGCAGTTCTTC
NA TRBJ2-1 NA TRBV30 CAWSDPSLEYNEQFF TGTGCCTGGAGTGACCCCTCCTTAGAATACAATGAGCAGTTCTTC
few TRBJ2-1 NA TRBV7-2 CASSLAARYNEQFF TGTGCCAGCAGCTTAGCGGCTAGGTACAATGAGCAGTTCTTC